Listed below are T cell receptor beta chains from one sample, sequenced in a study of blood T cells in healthy people across ages. A single record per CDR3 protein comes from TCRdb applying MiXCR to the 5' RACE reads. The sample yields hundreds of thousands of distinct CDR3 sequences, over 45% seen once. The material sequenced was blood. These receptors were collected from a woman aged 60-75 years in good health. CDR3s include the opening cysteine and the closing phenylalanine or tryptophan. The order of the fields is J gene, clone size, V gene, D gene, CDR3 DNA, CDR3 protein. A D gene is named only where the DNA matches it firmly. Some rows mark clone size as missing; the rest say once, few, many or name a class of expanded clone.

TRBJ2-3	.	TRBV29-1	.	TGCAGCGTTTCCCTCAGCACAGATACGCAGTATTTT	CSVSLSTDTQYF
TRBJ1-2	.	TRBV28	.	TGTGCCAGCAGTTTTGTGGACAGCTTGGGCTATGGCTACACCTTC	CASSFVDSLGYGYTF
TRBJ2-3	.	TRBV9	TRBD2	TGTGCCAGCAGCGCCTCCAGCGGGAGGACAGATACGCAGTATTTT	CASSASSGRTDTQYF
TRBJ2-7	.	TRBV7-9	TRBD1	TGTGCCAGCAGCTTAGGACAGGGTGGTCCCTACGAGCAGTACTTC	CASSLGQGGPYEQYF
TRBJ2-1	.	TRBV24-1	TRBD2	TGTGCCACCAGTGATTTTACGGCTAGCGGGAGGGTGCATGAGCAGTTCTTC	CATSDFTASGRVHEQFF
TRBJ2-7	.	TRBV10-3	TRBD1	TGTGCCATCAAGGACAGGGCCCTCTACGAGCAGTACTTC	CAIKDRALYEQYF
TRBJ1-4	.	TRBV20-1	.	TGCAGTGCCCTCAAGGGAACTAATGAAAAACTGTTTTTT	CSALKGTNEKLFF
TRBJ2-7	.	TRBV28	.	TGTGCCATCACAGGCCAAGGTCCCTACAATGAGCAGTACTTC	CAITGQGPYNEQYF
TRBJ2-1	.	TRBV20-1	TRBD2	TGCAGTGCTAGAGATGCAGCTAGCGGGAGGTATGGTGAGCAGTTCTTC	CSARDAASGRYGEQFF
TRBJ2-7	few	TRBV10-3	.	TGTGCCATCAGTGAGTCCGCTAGTTCCTCCGCCAATTACGAGCAGTACTTC	CAISESASSSANYEQYF
TRBJ1-3	.	TRBV20-1	.	TGCAGTGCTAGAGTGAACTCTGGAAACACCATATATTTT	CSARVNSGNTIYF
TRBJ2-3	.	TRBV7-3	.	TGTGCCACCGCAAGAGGGGTGAACCGAAACACAGATACGCAGTATTTT	CATARGVNRNTDTQYF
TRBJ2-6	.	TRBV24-1	.	TGTGCCACCGGGCCTCCGGGGGCCAACGTCCTGACTTTC	CATGPPGANVLTF
TRBJ1-1	few	TRBV4-3	TRBD1	TGCGCCAGCAGCCTACACGGACAGGGCGACACTGAAGCTTTCTTT	CASSLHGQGDTEAFF
TRBJ2-7	few	TRBV27	.	TGTGCCAGCAGTTTAAGCCGGACTTTCTACGAGCAGTACTTC	CASSLSRTFYEQYF
TRBJ2-7	.	TRBV6-2/TRBV6-3	.	TGTGCCAGCGCTACTAGGGGAGTTGGTTACGAGCAGTACTTC	CASATRGVGYEQYF
TRBJ2-1	.	TRBV4-3	.	TGCGCCGGCAGCCAAGATGTCAGTTACAATGAGCAGTTCTTC	CAGSQDVSYNEQFF
TRBJ2-1	.	TRBV4-3	TRBD1	TGCGCCAGCAGCCAAGGACAGGGTTGGGATGAGCAGGTCTTC	CASSQGQGWDEQVF
TRBJ2-1	.	TRBV25-1	TRBD2	TGTGCCAGCAGTGTGAGCGGGAGAGGGAACTACAATGAGCAGTTCTTC	CASSVSGRGNYNEQFF
TRBJ2-1	.	TRBV3-1	.	TGTGCCAGCAGCTCCTTCGACAGCTCTCGCTCCTACAATGAGCAGTTCTTC	CASSSFDSSRSYNEQFF
TRBJ2-5	few	TRBV29-1	.	TGCAGCGTTGGAGGAGAGGGGGGGGAGACCCAGTACTTC	CSVGGEGGETQYF
TRBJ1-2	.	TRBV28	TRBD1	TGTGCCAGCAGTTTATTGCGGACAGGGGGCCCTTACTATGGCTACACCTTC	CASSLLRTGGPYYGYTF
TRBJ2-5	.	TRBV12-3/TRBV12-4	.	TGTGCCAGCAGTAAACAGGGTGGGGTGACCCAGTACTTC	CASSKQGGVTQYF
TRBJ2-7	few	TRBV14	.	TGTGCCAGCAGCCCGTTGGGTCTGAGCTACGAGCAGTACTTC	CASSPLGLSYEQYF
TRBJ2-3	.	TRBV29-1	.	TGCAGCGTTGAAGGGACACCTAGCACAGATACGCAGTATTTT	CSVEGTPSTDTQYF
TRBJ2-7	few	TRBV12-3/TRBV12-4	TRBD2	TGTGCCAGCGGCGTAGCGGGCCCCTACGAGCAGTACTTC	CASGVAGPYEQYF
TRBJ2-1	.	TRBV9	.	TGTGCCAGCAGTGTACGGGCAAGCTCCTACAATGAGCAGTTCTTC	CASSVRASSYNEQFF
TRBJ2-2	few	TRBV16	.	TGTGCCAGCAGCCAAGAGGGGACCGGGGAGCTGTTTTTT	CASSQEGTGELFF
TRBJ2-3	once	TRBV6-5	.	TGTGCCAGCAGTTATTCATGGACGTGGGACACAGATACGCAGTATTTT	CASSYSWTWDTDTQYF
TRBJ2-5	.	TRBV29-1	.	TGCAGCGTTGAACTCAGAAATAAAGAGACCCAGTACTTC	CSVELRNKETQYF
TRBJ1-1	.	TRBV27	.	TGTGCCAGCAGTTTAGTAGGGGCCACTGAAGCTTTCTTT	CASSLVGATEAFF